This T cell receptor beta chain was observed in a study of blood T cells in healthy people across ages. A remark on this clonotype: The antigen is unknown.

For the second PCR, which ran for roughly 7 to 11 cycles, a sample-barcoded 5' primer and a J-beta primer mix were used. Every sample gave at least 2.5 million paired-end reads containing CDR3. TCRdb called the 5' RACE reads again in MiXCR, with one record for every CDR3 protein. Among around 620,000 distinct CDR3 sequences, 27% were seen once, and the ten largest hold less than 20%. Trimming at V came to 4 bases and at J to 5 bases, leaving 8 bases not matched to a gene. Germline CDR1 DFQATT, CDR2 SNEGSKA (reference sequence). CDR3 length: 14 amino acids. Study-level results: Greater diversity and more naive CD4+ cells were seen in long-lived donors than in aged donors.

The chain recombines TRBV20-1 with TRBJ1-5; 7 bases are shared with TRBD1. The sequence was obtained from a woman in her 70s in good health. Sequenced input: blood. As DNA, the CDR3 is TGCAGTGCTATCCCGACAGGGAACGATCAGCCCCAGCATTTT. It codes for CSAIPTGNDQPQHF.